This T cell receptor beta chain emerged from a study of pediatric ulcerative colitis. Each sample received Survey-level depth of up to 500,000 reads. Clones were sequenced by immunoSEQ multiplex PCR, and TCRdb holds only the in-frame ones, with some missing. The sample has around 37,000 clones; 75% are singletons. Germline assignment: CDR1 ENHRY and CDR2 SYGVKD. This CDR3 is built from 15 residues. V shed 2 bases and J shed 0 bases, with 10 bases lying between them. One to two pinch biopsies were taken from the rectum during colonoscopy. Study outcomes and limitations: Compared with controls, ulcerative colitis showed greater blood-rectum clone sharing.

A few counts support this clone. No antigen is known for it. This receptor was identified in a boy between 5 and 17 years old with severe ulcerative colitis. Material for sequencing was gut tissue. J is TRBJ1-1 and V is TRBV10-3; no definite D call. CDR3 region: CAISEGQNMNTEAFF. CDR3 DNA sequence: TGTGCCATCAGTGAGGGGCAGAATATGAACACTGAAGCTTTCTTT.